The 11 T cell receptor beta chains below all came from one sample that was sequenced in a study of blood T cells in healthy people across ages. Sample-barcoded 5' priming and a J-beta primer mix drove a second PCR of roughly 6 to 12 cycles. TCRdb processed the 5' RACE reads anew with MiXCR; each CDR3 protein has one entry. The table has approximately 790,000 distinct CDR3 sequences, 60% to 80% seen once; the top ten hold 28%. Specimen: blood. The receptor set was obtained from a man aged 25-45 years in good health.

The chain combines TRBV6-2 or TRBV6-3 with TRBJ2-1, with D unresolved. The V and J ends lost 5 bases and 9 bases respectively, with 14 bases between them. The germline V gene encodes CDR1 MNHEY and CDR2 SVGEGT. This CDR3 region has 13 residues. CDR3 in amino acids: CASSRIAETEQFF. CDR3 nucleotides: TGTGCCAGCAGTCGGATAGCAGAGACTGAGCAGTTCTTC.

As concerns this clonotype: Germline is not matched at one junction end, which may reflect a read error. The chain uses TRBV7-2 and TRBJ2-1; D perhaps matches TRBD2 (5 bases). The germline V gene encodes CDR1 SGHTA and CDR2 FQGNSA. The CDR3 sequence is 15 residues long. CDR3 amino acids: CASSPPLDSYSEQFF. CDR3 bases: TGTGCAAGCAGCCCTCCACTAGATTCCTACAGTGAGCAGTTCTTC.

V usage is TRBV6-5 and J usage is TRBJ2-1; 7 bases fit TRBD1. Germline V lookup: CDR1 MNHEY, CDR2 SVGAGI. CDR3 length equals 15 residues. Losses at the gene ends were 4 bases for V and 8 bases for J; bases not matched to a gene: 11. The CDR3 coding sequence is TGTGCCAGCAGTTCCACAGGGGCTTTTGGCGATGAGCAGTTCTTC. Protein: CASSSTGAFGDEQFF.

The V gene is TRBV6-1, the J gene TRBJ2-7, with D unclear. Per germline, CDR1 MNHNS and CDR2 SASEGT. V lost 3 bases to trimming and J lost 0 bases, with 9 bases between them. The CDR3 has 14 amino acids. The chain's CDR3 is CASSDRSSSYEQYF. The CDR3, as DNA: TGTGCCAGCAGTGACAGGTCTTCCTCCTACGAGCAGTACTTC.

The chain is built from TRBV24-1 and TRBJ1-2; maybe TRBD1 (6 bases). This CDR3 contains 14 residues. V was pared by 4 bases and J by 2 bases, with 10 bases between. In germline, CDR1 is KGHDR, CDR2 SFDVKD. The CDR3 region is CATSDYTGNYGYTF. DNA for the CDR3: TGTGCCACCAGTGACTATACAGGGAACTATGGCTACACCTTC.

V gene TRBV6-5 combines with J gene TRBJ2-5; D is undetermined. The germline V gene has CDR1 MNHEY and CDR2 SVGAGI. The CDR3 is 12 residues long. The CDR3: CATSEAMETQYF. In DNA, the CDR3 is TGTGCGACCAGCGAGGCTATGGAGACCCAGTACTTC.

For this clonotype: The junction departs from germline at one end; a sequencing error may be responsible. The V gene is TRBV29-1, the J gene TRBJ1-2; possibly TRBD1 for D (5 bases). The CDR3 runs 13 residues. Per germline, CDR1 SQVTM and CDR2 ANQGSEA. The CDR3 DNA sequence: TGCGGCGTTGGGGGTATGGCGGACTATGGCTACACCTTC. Residues: CGVGGMADYGYTF.

The gene calls are TRBV25-1 and TRBJ1-2; no clear D gene. This CDR3 has 11 residues. Germline lookup yields CDR1 MGHDK and CDR2 SYGVNS. V was pared by 3 bases and J by 7 bases, with 6 bases between. The chain's CDR3 is CASSDRSGYTF. The CDR3 region has the DNA TGTGCCAGCAGTGACAGGTCTGGCTACACCTTC.

This clonotype has just one count. The chain carries TRBV7-3 and TRBJ2-5, with no clear D. CDR3 length equals 13 residues. V lost 1 base and J lost 3, with 6 bases in between. Germline V lookup: CDR1 SGHTA, CDR2 FQGTGA. The CDR3 region is CASSLRLKETQYF. As DNA, the CDR3 is TGTGCCAGCAGCTTAAGATTAAAAGAGACCCAGTACTTC.

The sample holds a few counts of this clonotype. This sequence joins TRBV20-1 and TRBJ2-5; no definite D call. The CDR3 runs to 10 residues. From germline, CDR1 is DFQATT and CDR2 SNEGSKA (reference sequence). With 5 bases removed from V and 5 bases from J, the gap between germline ends came to 6 bases. CDR3 DNA: TGCAGTGCTGTGGGGGAGACCCAGTACTTC. Its protein product is CSAVGETQYF.

V and J are TRBV7-9 and TRBJ1-2, with D perhaps TRBD1 (6 bases). Germline loops: CDR1 SEHNR, CDR2 FQNEAQ (reference sequence). The V gene lost 4 bases and the J gene lost 1 base, with 16 bases spanning the gap. The CDR3 has 16 amino acids. The CDR3 here is CASSSIPGVHNYGYTF. CDR3 in DNA: TGTGCCAGCAGCTCGATCCCAGGGGTTCATAACTATGGCTACACCTTC.